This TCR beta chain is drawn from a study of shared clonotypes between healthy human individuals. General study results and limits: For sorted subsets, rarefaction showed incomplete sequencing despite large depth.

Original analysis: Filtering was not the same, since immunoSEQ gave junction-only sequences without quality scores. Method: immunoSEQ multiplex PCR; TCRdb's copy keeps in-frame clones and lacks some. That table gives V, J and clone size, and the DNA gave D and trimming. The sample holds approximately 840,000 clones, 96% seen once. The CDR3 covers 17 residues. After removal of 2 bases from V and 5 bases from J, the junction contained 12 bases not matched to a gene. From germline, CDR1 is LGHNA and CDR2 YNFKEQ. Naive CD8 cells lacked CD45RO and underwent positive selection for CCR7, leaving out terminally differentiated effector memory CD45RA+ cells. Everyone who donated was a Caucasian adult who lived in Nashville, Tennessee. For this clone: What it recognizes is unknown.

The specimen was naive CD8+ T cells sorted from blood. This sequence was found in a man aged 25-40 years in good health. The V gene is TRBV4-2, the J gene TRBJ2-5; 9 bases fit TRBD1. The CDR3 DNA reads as TGTGCCAGCAGCCAAAGATTGAGGGACAGGGTGTTGGAGACCCAGTACTTC. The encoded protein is CASSQRLRDRVLETQYF.